The 32 T cell receptor beta chains below were found in one sample sequenced in a study of CD8+CD57+ T cells in acquired aplastic anemia. Genomic DNA was employed as the template in profiling TCR beta VDJ and CDR3. MiXCR, run by TCRdb on the reads, gives a single entry per CDR3 protein. This repertoire shows about 180,000 distinct CDR3 sequences, 40% to 55% found once; its top ten account for about 2.9%. The sample comprised sorted CD4+, CD8+, or CD8+CD57+ T cells (not recorded which) from PBMCs. Receptors originate from a human donor in good health.

A few counts support this clonotype. J is TRBJ2-5 and V is TRBV24-1; D might be TRBD1 (8 bases). This CDR3 is built from 15 residues. Germline CDR1 is KGHDR and CDR2 is SFDVKD. Trimming stripped 3 bases from V and 4 bases from J, with 14 bases between. CDR3 in DNA: TGTGCCACCAGTGATGAAACAGGGGGGGGAGAGACCCAGTACTTC. The encoded protein is CATSDETGGGETQYF.

The chain carries TRBV7-3 and TRBJ2-3; TRBD1 is a possible D gene (6 bases). Germline CDR1 reads SGHTA; CDR2 reads FQGTGA. The CDR3 is 19 amino acids. V was trimmed by 0 bases and J by 0 bases, leaving 19 bases between them. The chain's CDR3 is CASSLTTDHRVESTDTQYF. CDR3 nucleotide sequence: TGTGCCAGCAGCTTAACCACAGATCACAGGGTCGAGAGCACAGATACGCAGTATTTT.

This clonotype turned up a few times. This rearrangement joins TRBV24-1 to TRBJ2-1; the D gene is possibly TRBD2 (6 bases). The CDR3 runs to 15 residues. The V gene lost 1 base and the J gene lost 8 bases, with 14 bases spanning the gap. Germline V gives CDR1 KGHDR, CDR2 SFDVKD. The CDR3 bases are TGTGCCACCAGTGATTTACGGGGAGGAATCGATGAGCAGTTCTTC. Translated, it gives CATSDLRGGIDEQFF.

This clonotype appeared a few times. This could be a read error, since a much larger clone is one nucleotide away. This chain uses TRBV7-6 with TRBJ2-7; 7 bases are shared with TRBD1. In germline, CDR1 is SGHVS, CDR2 FNYEAQ. The CDR3 contains 15 residues. CDR3 amino acids: CASSSQTGLSYEQHF. For the CDR3, the DNA is TGTGCCAGCAGCTCACAGACAGGGTTATCTTACGAGCAGCACTTC.

This clonotype was observed a few times. The chain carries TRBV2 and TRBJ2-1; D perhaps matches TRBD2 (6 bases). Germline CDR1 SNHLY, CDR2 FYNNEI. The CDR3 spans 15 residues. Trimming cost V 8 bases and J 0 bases, with 14 bases left between them. CDR3 DNA: TGTGCCAGCGTGACTAGTTCCAGCTCCTACAATGAGCAGTTCTTC. This sequence encodes CASVTSSSSYNEQFF.

This chain links TRBV20-1 with TRBJ2-7; the match to TRBD1 covers 7 bases. Germline-derived CDR1 and CDR2 are DFQATT and SNEGSKA (reference sequence). This CDR3 region has 15 residues. The J segment lost 2 bases and the V segment lost 6 bases, leaving 13 bases of the junction unmatched. CDR3 nucleotide sequence: TGCAGTGCAACTTCGGGACAGACACTGACCTACGAGCAGTACTTC. Translation: CSATSGQTLTYEQYF.

This clonotype was detected many times. V usage is TRBV7-2 and J usage is TRBJ1-1, with a possible D match to TRBD1 (6 bases). Between the trimmed V and J ends, which lost 5 bases and 4 bases, there was a span of 11 bases. Germline V gene lookup returns CDR1 SGHTA and CDR2 FQGNSA. This CDR3 has 13 residues. The CDR3 DNA reads as TGTGCCAGCAGCGGCCGAGGGGGCACTGAAGCTTTCTTT. Protein: CASSGRGGTEAFF.

The chain employs TRBV19 and TRBJ2-7, with D hard to call. The CDR3 is made up of 14 amino acids. Germline-derived CDR1 and CDR2 are LNHDA and SQIVND (reference sequence). The V end was cut by 5 bases, the J end by 5 bases, with 16 bases between. CDR3 coding DNA: TGTGCCAGTAGTTGGGGTGGAAGGGTGGACGAGCAGTACTTC. Its protein is CASSWGGRVDEQYF.

This clonotype was counted many times. This chain joins TRBV5-1 and TRBJ2-7; possibly TRBD1 for D (5 bases). Germline V gene sequence: CDR1 SGHRS, CDR2 YFSETQ. The CDR3 has 15 residues. Trimming pared 1 base from V and 7 bases from J, leaving 18 bases between. CDR3 nucleotides: TGCGCCAGCAGCTTGCAGGGTGCGGTTTGGTCGGAGCAGTACTTC. This translates into CASSLQGAVWSEQYF.

The gene calls are TRBV2 and TRBJ2-6; the D is unclear. CDR3 length: 14 residues. CDR1 and CDR2 (germline): SNHLY, FYNNEI. The V end was cut by 7 bases, the J end by 0 bases, with 7 bases between. The CDR3 reads CASIQPSGANVLTF. The CDR3 nucleotides are TGTGCCAGCATTCAACCCTCTGGGGCCAACGTCCTGACTTTC.

This clonotype has a count of ten or more. The chain couples TRBV5-1 to TRBJ2-1; 9 nucleotides align to TRBD1. The V and J ends lost 0 bases and 6 bases, in that order; junction bases with no gene match: 7. Germline CDR1 SGHRS, CDR2 YFSETQ. This CDR3 has 16 amino acids. This CDR3 reads CASSLGAGTGFNEQFF. The CDR3 DNA reads as TGCGCCAGCAGCTTGGGGGCCGGGACAGGGTTCAATGAGCAGTTCTTC.

This clonotype was seen at least ten times. The genes are TRBV20-1 and TRBJ1-5; the D gene is possibly TRBD1 (6 bases). The germline CDR1 and CDR2 sequences are DFQATT and SNEGSKA (reference sequence). V lost 5 bases to trimming and J lost 5 bases, with 10 bases between them. The CDR3 runs to 12 residues. This CDR3 reads CSASTGYQPQHF. DNA for the CDR3: TGCAGTGCTTCGACAGGATATCAGCCCCAGCATTTT.

The chain links TRBV29-1 to TRBJ2-1; TRBD2 matches 13 bases. The CDR3 has 14 residues. Germline lookup yields CDR1 SQVTM and CDR2 ANQGSEA. With 6 bases clipped from V and 7 bases from J, the junction kept 6 bases outside the gene matches. CDR3 region: CSVLGTSGDNEQFF. The CDR3 DNA is TGCAGCGTACTCGGGACTAGCGGGGATAATGAGCAGTTCTTC.

J is TRBJ1-2 and V is TRBV11-1; 7 bases map to TRBD1. CDR3 size: 16 residues. J gave up 4 bases and V 1 base, and 9 bases lay outside the gene matches. Germline CDR1 SGHAT, CDR2 FQDESV (reference sequence). The CDR3 here is CASSLEPRGLAYGYTF. In DNA, the CDR3 is TGTGCCAGCAGCTTAGAACCCAGGGGGTTGGCCTATGGCTACACCTTC.

The V and J genes are TRBV15 and TRBJ2-5; 12 bases are a match to TRBD2. Germline V gene sequence: CDR1 LNHNV, CDR2 YYDKDF (reference sequence). With V trimmed by 8 bases and J by 4 bases, 2 bases remained unmatched. The CDR3 totals 13 residues. CDR3: CATRLAGVETQYF. CDR3 coding DNA: TGTGCCACCCGACTAGCGGGAGTAGAGACCCAGTACTTC.

This clonotype was seen only once. This chain connects TRBV11-2 to TRBJ2-5; 9 positions agree with TRBD1. The J call may be wrong; the DNA end is better matched by TRBJ2-7. Germline CDR1 SGHAT, CDR2 FQNNGV. The CDR3 has 14 amino acids. CDR3 sequence reads: CASLPGQGHYEQYF. The DNA of the CDR3 is TGTGCCAGCCTACCGGGACAGGGACACTACGAGCAGTACTTC.

The sample holds many counts of this clonotype. The rearrangement uses TRBV9 and TRBJ1-6; D is undetermined. The CDR3 totals 13 residues. Germline CDR1 is SGDLS and CDR2 is YYNGEE. The V and J ends lost 8 bases and 7 bases respectively, with 13 bases between them. CDR3 DNA sequence: TGTGCCAGTTCCCGGGAGACAAATTCACCCCTCCACTTT. This encodes CASSRETNSPLHF.

This chain links TRBV6-2 or TRBV6-3 with TRBJ2-3; D gene uncertain. Germline CDR1 is MNHEY and CDR2 is SVGEGT. The CDR3 totals 15 residues. Trimming stripped 1 base from V and 0 bases from J, with 8 bases between. The CDR3 nucleotides are TGTGCCAGCAGTTACTTGAGCTCTAGCACAGATACGCAGTATTTT. It translates to CASSYLSSSTDTQYF.

The chain uses TRBV9 and TRBJ1-2; D is uncertain. V lost 0 bases to trimming and J lost 0 bases, with 12 bases between them. The CDR3 totals 16 residues. CDR1 and CDR2 from the germline V gene are SGDLS and YYNGEE. The CDR3 DNA sequence: TGTGCCAGCAGCGTAGGGTTGGGTCCAGCTAACTATGGCTACACCTTC. It specifies CASSVGLGPANYGYTF.

This clonotype has a count of ten or more. This chain joins TRBV5-6 and TRBJ2-3; 9 bases fit TRBD2. The CDR3 length is 16 residues. CDR1 SGHDT and CDR2 YYEEEE come from the germline V gene. After removal of 4 bases from V and 7 bases from J, the junction contained 13 bases not matched to a gene. The CDR3 protein is CASSPGEPGLANTQYF. The CDR3 DNA follows: TGTGCCAGCAGCCCAGGGGAGCCGGGACTAGCAAATACGCAGTATTTT.

This chain uses TRBV25-1 with TRBJ2-1, with TRBD1 identical over 7 bases. Per the germline V gene, CDR1 is MGHDK and CDR2 is SYGVNS. V was clipped by 8 bases and J by 0 bases; unmatched bases: 4. CDR3 length equals 14 residues. CDR3 in amino acids: CASAPGGSYNEQFF. Here the CDR3 DNA reads TGTGCCAGCGCGCCAGGGGGCTCCTACAATGAGCAGTTCTTC.

The chain recombines TRBV9 with TRBJ1-1; D is undetermined. Germline V CDR1 and CDR2: SGDLS, YYNGEE. The CDR3 has 13 amino acids. Trimming removed 2 bases from V and 2 bases from J, with 7 bases in between. The CDR3 DNA reads as TGTGCCAGCAGCGTCTTGGGTAACACTGAAGCTTTCTTT. It is translated as CASSVLGNTEAFF. The full variable domain, in which reference TRBV9 and TRBJ1-1 provide the parts outside the CDR3, is DSGVTQTPKHLITATGQRVTLRCSPRSGDLSVYWYQQSLDQGLQFLIQYYNGEERAKGNILERFSAQQFPDLHSELNLSSLELGDSALYFCASSVLGNTEAFFGQGTRLTVV.

The V gene is TRBV6-1, the J gene TRBJ2-4; the D gene could be TRBD1 or TRBD2 (5 bases each). The length of the CDR3 is 13 residues. Looked up from germline, CDR1 is MNHNS and CDR2 is SASEGT. V gave up 3 bases and J gave up 7 bases, with 10 bases separating them. The CDR3 DNA is TGTGCCAGCAGTGAGGGGGTCGGGAACATTCAGTACTTC. Translation gives CASSEGVGNIQYF.

In this sample, this clonotype turned up many times. V and J are TRBV12-3 or TRBV12-4 and TRBJ2-1; D might be TRBD2 (6 bases). The CDR3 spans 12 residues. V was trimmed by 6 bases and J by 8 bases, leaving 11 bases between them. CDR3 sequence: CASRLTGDEQFF. In nucleotides, the CDR3 is TGTGCCAGCAGGCTAACGGGGGATGAGCAGTTCTTC.

Many counts were recorded for this clonotype. The CDR3 DNA sequence: TGCAGTGTCAGGGGACTAGCGGGGAATGAGCAGTTCTTC. This sequence encodes CSVRGLAGNEQFF. The chain is built from TRBV20-1 and TRBJ2-1; 13 bases are shared with TRBD2. The CDR3 sequence is 13 residues long. The V gene's germline CDR1 is DFQATT and CDR2 SNEGSKA (reference sequence). V gave up 7 bases and J gave up 7 bases; unmatched junction bases: 4.

This clonotype was detected many times. V and J are TRBV9 and TRBJ2-3; D uncertain. The germline V and J ends were trimmed by 0 bases and 2 bases, with 19 bases remaining between them. CDR3 length equals 18 residues. Germline-derived CDR1 and CDR2 are SGDLS and YYNGEE. CDR3 sequence reads: CASSVAGWGWVTTDTQYF. Written as DNA, the CDR3 is TGTGCCAGCAGCGTAGCGGGTTGGGGATGGGTTACCACAGATACGCAGTATTTT.

This clonotype was seen ten or more times. The J gene is TRBJ2-1, the V gene TRBV20-1; perhaps TRBD1 as D (6 bases). From germline, CDR1 is DFQATT and CDR2 SNEGSKA (reference sequence). This CDR3 is 16 amino acids long. V lost 1 base to trimming and J lost 0 bases, with 13 bases between them. CDR3 in DNA: TGCAGTGCTAGAGTCACGGACAGCCGCTCCTACAATGAGCAGTTCTTC. It is translated as CSARVTDSRSYNEQFF.

The chain links TRBV15 to TRBJ2-7; D is undetermined. The CDR3 is made up of 15 amino acids. With 0 bases removed from V and 3 bases from J, the gap between germline ends came to 12 bases. Germline CDR1 reads LNHNV; CDR2 reads YYDKDF (reference sequence). CDR3 nucleotides: TGTGCCACCAGCAGAGATCGTAGTCAGCTCTACGAGCAGTACTTC. Encoded protein: CATSRDRSQLYEQYF.

This sequence joins TRBV10-3 and TRBJ2-5; TRBD1 agrees at 7 bases. This CDR3 is 14 amino acids long. The V gene end was trimmed by 4 bases and the J gene end by 0 bases; junction bases not matched to a gene: 2. Germline values: CDR1 ENHRY, CDR2 SYGVKD. The CDR3 region is CAISAGQDQETQYF. As DNA, the CDR3 is TGTGCCATCAGTGCTGGACAGGACCAAGAGACCCAGTACTTC.

The gene calls are TRBV19 and TRBJ2-1; 13 nucleotides line up with TRBD2. Unmatched junction bases numbered 3, after V lost 6 bases and J lost 4 bases. CDR1 and CDR2 from the germline V gene are LNHDA and SQIVND (reference sequence). The CDR3 spans 15 residues. In DNA, the CDR3 is TGTGCCAGTAGCCAGACTAGCGGGGGGTACAATGAGCAGTTCTTC. Translated: CASSQTSGGYNEQFF.

In its sample, this clonotype was seen many times. V is TRBV6-6 and J is TRBJ2-5, with a possible D match to TRBD1 (5 bases). CDR1 and CDR2 (germline): MNHNY, SVGAGI (reference sequence). The CDR3 contains 14 residues. The V and J ends lost 2 bases and 3 bases respectively, with 10 bases between them. CDR3 amino acids: CASSYGARKETQYF. Written as DNA, the CDR3 is TGTGCCAGCAGTTACGGGGCAAGGAAAGAGACCCAGTACTTC.

This clonotype was picked up one time. CDR3 protein: CSAKGAQETQYF. Written as DNA, the CDR3 is TGCAGTGCTAAAGGGGCTCAAGAGACCCAGTACTTC. The chain couples TRBV20-1 to TRBJ2-5, with a weak D call TRBD1 (5 bases). The germline CDR1 and CDR2 sequences are DFQATT and SNEGSKA (reference sequence). V lost 4 bases and J lost 2, with 8 bases in between. The CDR3 sequence is 12 residues long.